One sample yielded the 5 T cell receptor beta chains listed below, sequenced in a study of T cell responses to AZD1222 COVID-19 vaccine. Repertoires were generated with immunoSEQ multiplex PCR, while TCRdb's copy carries only in-frame clones and drops some. The table includes about 140,000 clones, roughly 90% detected once. The sample here was peripheral blood, taken 28 days after the second dose of the MenACWY control vaccine. Receptor source: an adult who received the MenACWY meningococcal vaccine as a control.

The genes are TRBV5-1 and TRBJ2-2; D is possibly TRBD2 (6 bases). CDR1 is SGHRS, CDR2 YFSETQ, per germline. CDR3 length: 15 amino acids. The V end lost 5 bases, the J end lost 2 bases, and 13 bases lay between the germline ends. CDR3 region: CASSLTSTNTGELFF. CDR3 DNA sequence: TGCGCCAGCAGTTTGACTAGTACTAACACCGGGGAGCTGTTTTTT. The variable domain in full, completed from reference TRBV5-1 and TRBJ2-2, reads KAGVTQTPRYLIKTRGQQVTLSCSPISGHRSVSWYQQTPGQGLQFLFEYFSETQRNKGNFPGRFSGRQFSNSRSEMNVSTLELGDSALYLCASSLTSTNTGELFFGEGSRLTVL.

V is TRBV5-6 and J is TRBJ1-1; no reliable D call. The CDR3 is 12 residues long. Trimming removed 4 bases at V and 2 bases at J, with 6 bases between. Germline CDR1 and CDR2: SGHDT and YYEEEE. In DNA form, the CDR3 reads TGTGCCAGCAGCCTCAGAAACACTGAAGCTTTCTTT. Translation gives CASSLRNTEAFF.

The chain is built from TRBV29-1 and TRBJ1-2; no clear D gene. Germline CDR1 SQVTM, CDR2 ANQGSEA. This CDR3 is built from 12 residues. The V end lost 5 bases, the J end lost 3 bases, and 10 bases lay between the germline ends. CDR3 in DNA: TGCAGCGTTTCCGATCTTTACTATGGCTACACCTTC. Amino acid sequence: CSVSDLYYGYTF.

This clone appeared a few times. The chain has TRBV7-9 and TRBJ1-2; TRBD1 matches at 8 bases. CDR3 size: 14 residues. Germline CDR1 and CDR2: SEHNR and FQNEAQ (reference sequence). Germline trimming cut 2 bases from V and 7 bases from J; bases unmatched to any gene: 6. As DNA, the CDR3 is TGTGCCAGCAGCTTAAACCAGGGGGCACGTGGCTACACCTTC. The encoded protein is CASSLNQGARGYTF.

The chain has TRBV10-3 and TRBJ1-5; D gene ambiguous. The CDR3 contains 13 residues. V dropped 0 bases and J dropped 5 bases, with 5 bases sitting between them. The V gene's germline CDR1 is ENHRY and CDR2 SYGVKD. Here the CDR3 reads CAISESRDQPQHF. Here the CDR3 DNA reads TGTGCCATCAGTGAGTCAAGGGATCAGCCCCAGCATTTT.